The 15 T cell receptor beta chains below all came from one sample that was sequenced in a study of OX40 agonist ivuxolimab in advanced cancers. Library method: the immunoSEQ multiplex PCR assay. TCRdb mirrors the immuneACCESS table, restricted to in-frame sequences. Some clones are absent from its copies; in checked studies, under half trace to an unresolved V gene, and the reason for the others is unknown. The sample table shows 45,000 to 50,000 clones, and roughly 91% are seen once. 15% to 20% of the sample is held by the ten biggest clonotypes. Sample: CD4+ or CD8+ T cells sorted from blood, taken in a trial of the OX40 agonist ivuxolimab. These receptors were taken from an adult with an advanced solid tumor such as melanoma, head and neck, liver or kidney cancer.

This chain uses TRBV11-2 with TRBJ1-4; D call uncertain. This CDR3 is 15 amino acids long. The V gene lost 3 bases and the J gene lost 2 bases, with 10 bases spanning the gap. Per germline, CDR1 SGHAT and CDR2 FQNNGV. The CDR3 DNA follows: TGTGCCAGCAGCTTTTTGGGTGCGACTAATGAAAAACTGTTTTTT. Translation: CASSFLGATNEKLFF.

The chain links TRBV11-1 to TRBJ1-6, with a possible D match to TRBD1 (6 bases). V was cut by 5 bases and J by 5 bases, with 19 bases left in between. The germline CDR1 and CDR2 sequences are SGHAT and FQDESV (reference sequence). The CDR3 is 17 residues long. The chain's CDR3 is CASSTEGQGMNNSPLHF. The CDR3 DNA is TGTGCCAGCAGCACCGAAGGGCAGGGGATGAATAATTCACCCCTCCACTTT.

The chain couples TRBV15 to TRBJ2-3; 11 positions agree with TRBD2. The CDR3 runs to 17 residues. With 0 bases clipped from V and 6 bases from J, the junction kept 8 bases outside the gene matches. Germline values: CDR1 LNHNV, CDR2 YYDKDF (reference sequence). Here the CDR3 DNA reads TGTGCCACCAGCAGAGAGTTAGCGGGAGGGCCAGCGGATACGCAGTATTTT. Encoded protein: CATSRELAGGPADTQYF.

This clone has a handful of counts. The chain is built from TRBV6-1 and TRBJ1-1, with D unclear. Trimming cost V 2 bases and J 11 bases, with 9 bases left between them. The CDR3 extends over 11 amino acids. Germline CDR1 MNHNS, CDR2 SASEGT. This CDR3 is CASSEFDLAFF. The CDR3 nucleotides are TGTGCCAGCAGTGAATTTGATTTGGCTTTCTTT.

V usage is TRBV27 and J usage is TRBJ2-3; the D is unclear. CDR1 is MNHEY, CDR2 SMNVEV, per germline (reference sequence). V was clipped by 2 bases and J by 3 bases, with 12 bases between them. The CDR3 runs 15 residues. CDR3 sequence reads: CASSLGFVKTDTQYF. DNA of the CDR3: TGTGCCAGCAGTTTAGGCTTTGTAAAAACAGATACGCAGTATTTT.

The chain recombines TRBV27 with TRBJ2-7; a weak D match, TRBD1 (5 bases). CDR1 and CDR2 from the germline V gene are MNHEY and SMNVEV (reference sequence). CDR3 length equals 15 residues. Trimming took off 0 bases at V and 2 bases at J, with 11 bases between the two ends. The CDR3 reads CASSLSIGHTYEQYF. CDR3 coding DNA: TGTGCCAGCAGTTTATCCATCGGACATACCTACGAGCAGTACTTC.

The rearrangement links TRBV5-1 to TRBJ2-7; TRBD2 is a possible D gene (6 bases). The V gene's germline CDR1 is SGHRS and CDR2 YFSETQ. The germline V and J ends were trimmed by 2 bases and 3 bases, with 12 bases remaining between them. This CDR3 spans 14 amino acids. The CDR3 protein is CASSFGGRFYEQYF. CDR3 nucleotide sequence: TGCGCCAGCAGCTTTGGGGGGAGGTTCTACGAGCAGTACTTC.

Written as DNA, the CDR3 is TGCGCCAGCAGCTTGGTCGAGCAGCCCTCCTACGAGCAGTACTTC. This translates into CASSLVEQPSYEQYF. This chain uses TRBV5-1 with TRBJ2-7; no definite D call. CDR1 and CDR2 (germline): SGHRS, YFSETQ. Between the trimmed V and J ends, which lost 0 bases and 0 bases, there was a span of 10 bases. The CDR3 is 15 residues long.

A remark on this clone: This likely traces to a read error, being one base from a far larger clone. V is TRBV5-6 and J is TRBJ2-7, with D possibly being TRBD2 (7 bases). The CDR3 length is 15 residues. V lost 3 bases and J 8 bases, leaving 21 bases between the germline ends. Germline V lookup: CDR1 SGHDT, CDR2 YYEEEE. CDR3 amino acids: CASSWGLAGAGQQYF. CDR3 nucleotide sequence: TGTGCCAGCAGCTGGGGCCTCGCGGGGGCGGGGCAGCAGTACTTC.

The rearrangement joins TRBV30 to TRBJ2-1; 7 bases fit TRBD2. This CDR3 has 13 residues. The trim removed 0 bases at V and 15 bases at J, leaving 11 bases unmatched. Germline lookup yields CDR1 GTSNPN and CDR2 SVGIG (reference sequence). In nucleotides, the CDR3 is TGTGCCTGGAGTGTTTTAGAGCGGGGCATGTTGTTCTTC. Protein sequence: CAWSVLERGMLFF. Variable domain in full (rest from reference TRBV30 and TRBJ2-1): SQTIHQWPATLVQPVGSPLSLECTVEGTSNPNLYWYRQAAGRGLQLLFYSVGIGQISSEVPQNLSASRPQDRQFILSSKKLLLSDSGFYLCAWSVLERGMLFFGPGTRLTVL.

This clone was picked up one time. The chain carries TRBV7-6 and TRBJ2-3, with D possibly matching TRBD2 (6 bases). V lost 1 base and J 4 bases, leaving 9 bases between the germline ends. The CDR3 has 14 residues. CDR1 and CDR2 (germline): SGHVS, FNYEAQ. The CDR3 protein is CASSLEWGADTQYF. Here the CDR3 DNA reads TGTGCCAGCAGCTTAGAATGGGGGGCAGATACGCAGTATTTT.

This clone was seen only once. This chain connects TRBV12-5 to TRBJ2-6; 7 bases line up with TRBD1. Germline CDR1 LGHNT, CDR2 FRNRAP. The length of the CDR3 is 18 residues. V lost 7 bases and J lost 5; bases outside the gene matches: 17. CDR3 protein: CASDPRNRGHWWANVLTF. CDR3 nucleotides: TGTGCTAGTGATCCCCGGAACAGGGGCCATTGGTGGGCCAACGTCCTGACTTTC. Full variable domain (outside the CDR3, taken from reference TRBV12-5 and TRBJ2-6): DARVTQTPRHKVTEMGQEVTMRCQPILGHNTVFWYRQTMMQGLELLAYFRNRAPLDDSGMPKDRFSAEMPDATLATLKIQPSEPRDSAVYFCASDPRNRGHWWANVLTFGAGSRLTVL.

CDR3 loop: CASSAYAGVRHEQYF. The CDR3 coding sequence is TGTGCCAGTAGTGCTTATGCGGGGGTCCGACACGAGCAGTACTTC. This chain links TRBV19 with TRBJ2-7; 7 nucleotides match TRBD2. V was pared by 5 bases and J by 5 bases, with 12 bases of the junction left unmatched. Germline CDR1 and CDR2: LNHDA and SQIVND (reference sequence). CDR3 length equals 15 residues.

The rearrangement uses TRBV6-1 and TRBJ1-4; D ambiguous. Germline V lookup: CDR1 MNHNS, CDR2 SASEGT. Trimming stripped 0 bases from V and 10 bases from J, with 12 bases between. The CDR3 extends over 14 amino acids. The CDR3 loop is CASSEAGYGVKLFF. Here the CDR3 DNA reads TGTGCCAGCAGTGAAGCGGGGTATGGGGTAAAACTGTTTTTT.

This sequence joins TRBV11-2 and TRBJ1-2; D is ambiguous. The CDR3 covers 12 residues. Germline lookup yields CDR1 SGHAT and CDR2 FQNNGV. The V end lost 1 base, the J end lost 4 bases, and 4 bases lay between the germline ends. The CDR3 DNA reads TGTGCCAGCAGCTTAGTCGGCTATGGCTACACCTTC. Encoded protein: CASSLVGYGYTF.